This TCR beta chain was sequenced during a study of OX40 agonist ivuxolimab in advanced cancers. Germline V CDR1 and CDR2: SGHRS, YFSETQ. V lost 3 bases, J lost 3 bases, and 6 bases stayed unmatched. CDR3 size: 14 residues. Only in-frame clones appear in the TCRdb table, and some are missing; sequencing was by immunoSEQ multiplex PCR. Counted here are approximately 23,000 clones, approximately 88% occurring once; the ten biggest clones make up around 35%. The rearrangement links TRBV5-1 to TRBJ2-7, with 7 bases fitting TRBD1. This sequence originates from an adult with an advanced solid tumor such as melanoma, head and neck, liver or kidney cancer. The starting material was CD4+ or CD8+ T cells sorted from blood, obtained in a trial of the OX40 agonist ivuxolimab. The CDR3 DNA reads as TGCGCCAGCAGCTACCGACAGGGAAACTACGAGCAGTACTTC. This gives the protein CASSYRQGNYEQYF.